The clone carrying this TCR beta chain was counted a single time. No antigen is known for it. This sample is drawn from a study of shared clonotypes between healthy human individuals. About the research overall: CD4 naive and CD4 memory each took three plates per donor, while CD8 naive took two and CD8 memory one. General observations from the study: Generation probabilities were higher for clonotypes shared across all four sorted-subset donors than for unshared ones.

Sorted-subset replicate PCRs used 200 ng of genomic DNA. This amount corresponded to some 30,000 T cell genomes. Authors' methods: Because ImmunoSEQ provided only junction sequences with no quality scores, the filtering differed. The protocol was immunoSEQ multiplex PCR, while the TCRdb copy is restricted to in-frame clones and leaves out a portion. V and J calls and clone size come straight from that table; D and trimming were deduced from the DNA. The repertoire holds 2 million to 2.5 million clones, with over 85% as singletons. With V trimmed by 2 bases and J by 3 bases, 1 base remained unmatched. The CDR3 runs 13 residues. The V gene's germline CDR1 is SGHAT and CDR2 FQNNGV.

Input material: naive CD4+ T cells from PBMCs. Subset denoted: CD45RA+ positively selected. The V gene is TRBV11-2, the J gene TRBJ2-7; 7 bases are a match to TRBD1. The clonotype originates from a man between 18 and 29 years old in good health. Some clones in this sample may be carry-over from other donors' samples. CDR3 bases: TGTGCCAGCAGCTTACGGACAGGCTACGAGCAGTACTTC. Translated, it gives CASSLRTGYEQYF.